This TCR beta chain was recovered during a study of T cell clones after liver transplantation. The CDR3 totals 14 residues. CDR1 is SNHLY and CDR2 is FYNNEI in the germline V gene. Trimming cost V 6 bases and J 5 bases, with 16 bases left between them. The method was immunoSEQ multiplex PCR; TCRdb's version includes in-frame clones alone and lacks a portion of them. The data hold 95,000 to 110,000 clones, with around four fifths observed a single time. This specimen consisted of CD4+ T cells from blood, obtained roughly 50 months after liver transplant. This chain joins TRBV2 and TRBJ1-1; D may be TRBD1 (5 bases). This sequence was found in a human patient who received a liver transplant. The graft donor may have contributed some T cells. This chain's CDR3 is CASRGIFGATEAFF. DNA of the CDR3: TGTGCCAGCAGGGGTATTTTTGGGGCAACTGAAGCTTTCTTT.